The entry that follows covers one TCR beta chain sequence. These data belong to a study of T cells in localized non-small cell lung cancer. The table came from immunoSEQ multiplex PCR; TCRdb's copy has only in-frame clones and leaves some out. The profile shows over 20,000 clones, around 85% of them singletons. CDR3 size: 11 residues. Germline V gives CDR1 DFQATT, CDR2 SNEGSKA (reference sequence). This TCR was recovered from a woman aged 40 to 75 with stage II squamous cell lung carcinoma. The sample here was PBMCs, taken before any cancer treatment. The rearrangement joins TRBV20-1 to TRBJ1-2, with 7 nucleotides matching TRBD1. For the CDR3, the DNA is TGCAGCGGCACAGGGGACTATGGCTACACCTTC. Translated, it gives CSGTGDYGYTF.